This T cell receptor beta chain was identified during a study of control samples from healthy donors and cancer patients. Produced via immunoSEQ multiplex PCR; TCRdb's table is partial and in-frame only. Among about 75,000 clones listed, more than 75% were seen once. The CDR3 contains 15 residues. In germline, CDR1 is SGHRS, CDR2 YFSETQ. The junction had 10 bases not matched to a gene; V was cut back by 4 bases and J by 8 bases. The source is a man aged 50-59 years in good health. The chain has TRBV5-1 and TRBJ2-1; TRBD1 agrees at 9 bases. Sequenced sample: blood. The CDR3 DNA reads as TGCGCCAGCAGCGGATACAGGGGGCGCGGGGATGAGCAGTTCTTC. It yields the protein CASSGYRGRGDEQFF.